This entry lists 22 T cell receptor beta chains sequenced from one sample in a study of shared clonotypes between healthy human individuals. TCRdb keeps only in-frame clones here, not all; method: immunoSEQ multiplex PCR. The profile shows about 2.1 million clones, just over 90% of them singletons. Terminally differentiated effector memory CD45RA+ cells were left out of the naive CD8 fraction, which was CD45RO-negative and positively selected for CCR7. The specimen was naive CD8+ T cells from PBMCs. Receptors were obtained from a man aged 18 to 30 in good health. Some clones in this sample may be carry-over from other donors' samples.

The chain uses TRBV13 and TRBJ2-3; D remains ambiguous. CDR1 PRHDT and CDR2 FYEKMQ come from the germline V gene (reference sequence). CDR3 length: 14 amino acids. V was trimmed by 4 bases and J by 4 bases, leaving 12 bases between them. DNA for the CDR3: TGTGCCAGCAGCTACCAACAAGTGCCAGATACGCAGTATTTT. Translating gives CASSYQQVPDTQYF. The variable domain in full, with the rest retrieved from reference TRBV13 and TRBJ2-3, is AAGVIQSPRHLIKEKRETATLKCYPIPRHDTVYWYQQGPGQDPQFLISFYEKMQSDKGSIPDRFSAQQFSDYHSELNMSSLELGDSALYFCASSYQQVPDTQYFGPGTRLTVL.

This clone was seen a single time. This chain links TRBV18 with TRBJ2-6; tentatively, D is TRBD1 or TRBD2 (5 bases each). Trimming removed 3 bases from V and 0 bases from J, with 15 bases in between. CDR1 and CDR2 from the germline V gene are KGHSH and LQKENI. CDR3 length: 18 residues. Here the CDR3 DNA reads TGTGCCAGCTCACCTCTGAGGGGCCATGGCTCTGGGGCCAACGTCCTGACTTTC. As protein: CASSPLRGHGSGANVLTF.

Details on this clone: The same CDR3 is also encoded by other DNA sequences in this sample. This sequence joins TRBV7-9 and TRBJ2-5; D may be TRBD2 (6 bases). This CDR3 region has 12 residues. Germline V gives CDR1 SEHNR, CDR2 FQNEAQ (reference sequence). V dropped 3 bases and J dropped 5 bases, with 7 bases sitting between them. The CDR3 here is CASSFGGETQYF. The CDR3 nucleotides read TGTGCCAGCAGCTTCGGAGGGGAGACCCAGTACTTC.

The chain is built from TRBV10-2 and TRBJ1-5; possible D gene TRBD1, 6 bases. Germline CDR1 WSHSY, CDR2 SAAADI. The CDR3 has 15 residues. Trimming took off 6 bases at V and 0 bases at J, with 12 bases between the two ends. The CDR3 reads CASSLGQYSNQPQHF. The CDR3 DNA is TGCGCCAGCAGCCTAGGACAGTATAGCAATCAGCCCCAGCATTTT.

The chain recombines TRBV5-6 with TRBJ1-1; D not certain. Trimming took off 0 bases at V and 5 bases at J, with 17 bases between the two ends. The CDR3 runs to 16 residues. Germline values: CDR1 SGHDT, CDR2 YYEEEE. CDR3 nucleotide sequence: TGTGCCAGCAGCTTGGGGAGCTTCCTCGTTTGGACTGAAGCTTTCTTT. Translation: CASSLGSFLVWTEAFF.

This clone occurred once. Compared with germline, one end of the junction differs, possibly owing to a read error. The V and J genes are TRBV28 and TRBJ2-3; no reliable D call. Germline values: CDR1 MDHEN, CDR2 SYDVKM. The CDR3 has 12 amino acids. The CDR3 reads CASSPTRSPHYF. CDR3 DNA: TGTGCCAGCAGTCCCACCAGGTCTCCACACTACTTT.

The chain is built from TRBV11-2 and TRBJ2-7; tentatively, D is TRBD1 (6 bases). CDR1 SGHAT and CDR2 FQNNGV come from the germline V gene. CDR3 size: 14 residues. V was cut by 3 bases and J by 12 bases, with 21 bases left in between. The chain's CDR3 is CASSFGSPGASRYF. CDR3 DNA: TGTGCCAGCAGCTTCGGTTCCCCAGGGGCGAGTCGGTACTTC.

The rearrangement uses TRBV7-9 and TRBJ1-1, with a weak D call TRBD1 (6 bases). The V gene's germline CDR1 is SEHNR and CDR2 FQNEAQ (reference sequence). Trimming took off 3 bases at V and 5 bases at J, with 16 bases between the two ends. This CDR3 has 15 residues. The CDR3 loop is CASSLGTRPGTEAFF. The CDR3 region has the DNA TGTGCCAGCAGCTTGGGGACACGACCGGGGACTGAAGCTTTCTTT.

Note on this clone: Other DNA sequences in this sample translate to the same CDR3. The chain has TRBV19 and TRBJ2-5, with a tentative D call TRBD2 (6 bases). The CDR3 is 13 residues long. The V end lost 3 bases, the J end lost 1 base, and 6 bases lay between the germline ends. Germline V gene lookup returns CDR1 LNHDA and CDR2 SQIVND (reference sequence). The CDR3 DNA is TGTGCCAGTAGTATCGGGAGCCAAGAGACCCAGTACTTC. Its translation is CASSIGSQETQYF.

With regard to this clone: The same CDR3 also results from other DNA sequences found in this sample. The CDR3 sequence is CASSLLGNTGELFF. Written as DNA, the CDR3 is TGTGCCAGCAGTTTACTAGGGAACACCGGGGAGCTGTTTTTT. The V and J genes are TRBV27 and TRBJ2-2, with D hard to call. With 2 bases removed from V and 1 base from J, the gap between germline ends came to 5 bases. Germline V gene data show CDR1 as MNHEY and CDR2 as SMNVEV (reference sequence). CDR3 length: 14 amino acids.

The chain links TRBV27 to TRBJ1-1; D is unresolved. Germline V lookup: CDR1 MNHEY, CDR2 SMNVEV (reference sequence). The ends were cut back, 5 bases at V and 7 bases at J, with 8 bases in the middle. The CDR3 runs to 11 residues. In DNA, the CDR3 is TGTGCCAGCAGTCACAAGGATGAAGCTTTCTTT. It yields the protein CASSHKDEAFF.

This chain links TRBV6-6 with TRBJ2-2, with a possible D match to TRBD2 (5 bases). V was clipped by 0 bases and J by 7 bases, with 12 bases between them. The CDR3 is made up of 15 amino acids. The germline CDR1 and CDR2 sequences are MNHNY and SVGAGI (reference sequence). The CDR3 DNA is TGTGCCAGCAGTTACTCGGAGGTAGAGGGCGGGGAGCTGTTTTTT. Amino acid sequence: CASSYSEVEGGELFF.

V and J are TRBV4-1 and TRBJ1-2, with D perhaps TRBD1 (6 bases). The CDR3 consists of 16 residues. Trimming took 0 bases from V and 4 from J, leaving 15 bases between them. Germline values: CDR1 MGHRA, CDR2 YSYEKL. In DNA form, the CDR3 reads TGCGCCAGCAGCCAAGATGGGACAAAAACTGCCTATGGCTACACCTTC. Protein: CASSQDGTKTAYGYTF.

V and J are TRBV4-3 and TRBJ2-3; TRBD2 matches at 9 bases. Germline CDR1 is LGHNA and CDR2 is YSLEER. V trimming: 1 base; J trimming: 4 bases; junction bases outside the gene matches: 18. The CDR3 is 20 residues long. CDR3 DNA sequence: TGCGCCAGCAGCCAAGGGGAGGTGGGGGCTAGCGGGATATTGGCAGATACGCAGTATTTT. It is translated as CASSQGEVGASGILADTQYF.

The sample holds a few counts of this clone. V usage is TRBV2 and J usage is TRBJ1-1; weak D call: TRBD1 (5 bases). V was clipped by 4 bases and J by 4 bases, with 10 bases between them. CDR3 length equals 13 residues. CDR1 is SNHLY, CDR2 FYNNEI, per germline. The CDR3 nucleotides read TGTGCCAGCAGTGGTGGCAGGGTCACTGAAGCTTTCTTT. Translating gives CASSGGRVTEAFF.

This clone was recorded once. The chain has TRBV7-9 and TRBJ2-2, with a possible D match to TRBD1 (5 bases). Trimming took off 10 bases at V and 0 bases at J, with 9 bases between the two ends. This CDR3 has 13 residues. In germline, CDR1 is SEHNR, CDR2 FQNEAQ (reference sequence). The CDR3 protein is CAIEGANTGELFF. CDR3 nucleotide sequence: TGTGCCATTGAAGGGGCGAACACCGGGGAGCTGTTTTTT.

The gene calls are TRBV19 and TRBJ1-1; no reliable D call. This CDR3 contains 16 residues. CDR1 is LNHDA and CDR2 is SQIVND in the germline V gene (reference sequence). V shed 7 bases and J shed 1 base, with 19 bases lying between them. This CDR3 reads CASTQAWGDENTEAFF. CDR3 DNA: TGTGCCAGTACCCAGGCGTGGGGTGATGAGAACACTGAAGCTTTCTTT.

CDR3 sequence reads: CASRSTSGSSPNHWEQFF. As DNA, the CDR3 is TGTGCCAGCAGGTCCACTAGCGGGTCATCTCCCAATCATTGGGAGCAGTTCTTC. V usage is TRBV7-9 and J usage is TRBJ2-1, with 9 bases fitting TRBD2. The V segment lost 6 bases and the J segment 10 bases; nucleotides outside the gene matches: 22. Germline values: CDR1 SEHNR, CDR2 FQNEAQ (reference sequence). This CDR3 is built from 18 residues.

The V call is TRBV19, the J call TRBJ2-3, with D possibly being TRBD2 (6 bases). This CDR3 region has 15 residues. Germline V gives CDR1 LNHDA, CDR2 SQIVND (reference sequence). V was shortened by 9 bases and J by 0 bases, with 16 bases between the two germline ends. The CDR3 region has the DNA TGTGCCAGCAACCCCGGAGGGGTTAGCACAGATACGCAGTATTTT. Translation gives CASNPGGVSTDTQYF. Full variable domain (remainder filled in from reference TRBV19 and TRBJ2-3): DGGITQSPKYLFRKEGQNVTLSCEQNLNHDAMYWYRQDPGQGLRLIYYSQIVNDFQKGDIAEGYSVSREKKESFPLTVTSAQKNPTAFYLCASNPGGVSTDTQYFGPGTRLTVL.

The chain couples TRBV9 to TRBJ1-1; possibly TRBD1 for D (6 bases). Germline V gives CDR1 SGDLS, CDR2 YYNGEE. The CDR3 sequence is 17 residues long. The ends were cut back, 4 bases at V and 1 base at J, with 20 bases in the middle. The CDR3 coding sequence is TGTGCCAGCAGCCCTCTCGGGGGCCCCGATTGGAACACTGAAGCTTTCTTT. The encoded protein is CASSPLGGPDWNTEAFF.

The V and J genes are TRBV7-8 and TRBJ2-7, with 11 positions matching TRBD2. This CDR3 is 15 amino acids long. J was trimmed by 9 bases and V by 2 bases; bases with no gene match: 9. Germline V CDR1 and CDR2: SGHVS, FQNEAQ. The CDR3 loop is CASSLRLAGGIGQYF. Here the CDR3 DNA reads TGTGCCAGCAGCTTACGTCTAGCGGGAGGAATCGGGCAGTACTTC.

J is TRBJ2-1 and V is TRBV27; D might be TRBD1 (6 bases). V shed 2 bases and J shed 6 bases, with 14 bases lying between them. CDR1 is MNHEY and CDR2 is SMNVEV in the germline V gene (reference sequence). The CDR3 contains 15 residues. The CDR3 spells CASSLGRGLGNEQFF. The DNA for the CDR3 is TGTGCCAGCAGTTTAGGCAGGGGCTTGGGCAATGAGCAGTTCTTC.